Presented here are 5 T cell receptor beta chains from one specimen sequenced in a study of T-cell memory formation after mild COVID-19. TCRdb ran MiXCR on the 5' RACE reads and lists one entry per CDR3 protein. Counted here are fewer than 650,000 distinct CDR3 sequences, roughly 20% occurring once; the ten biggest clones make up 8.4%. What was sequenced was PBMCs or a T cell subset sorted from them (not recorded which). Receptor source: an adult woman who had mild COVID-19 (a few samples of this study predate the infection). Cell type and time point are not known.

This clonotype was detected only a few times. The V and J genes are TRBV5-1 and TRBJ2-1; 9 bases line up with TRBD1. The CDR3 has 15 residues. The trim removed 4 bases at V and 3 bases at J, leaving 5 bases unmatched. CDR1 and CDR2 (germline): SGHRS, YFSETQ. The chain's CDR3 is CASSPGDRVYNEQFF. In nucleotides, the CDR3 is TGCGCCAGCAGCCCTGGGGACAGGGTCTACAATGAGCAGTTCTTC.

This clonotype was seen a handful of times. The chain uses TRBV12-3 or TRBV12-4 and TRBJ2-3; D is undetermined. This CDR3 comprises 15 residues. Deletions cut 5 bases from V and 1 base from J, with 13 bases between. Written as DNA, the CDR3 is TGTGCCAGCAGTCCCCCGGGCGGCGGCACAGATACGCAGTATTTT. Protein sequence: CASSPPGGGTDTQYF.

The chain carries TRBV20-1 and TRBJ1-2; 7 positions agree with TRBD1. This CDR3 spans 13 amino acids. The V and J ends lost 5 bases and 2 bases, in that order; junction bases with no gene match: 5. Germline CDR1 is DFQATT and CDR2 is SNEGSKA (reference sequence). In nucleotides, the CDR3 is TGCAGTGCTCAAGAACAGGGGAACTATGGCTACACCTTC. This translates into CSAQEQGNYGYTF.

The chain combines TRBV20-1 with TRBJ1-4; 8 positions match TRBD1. CDR3 length: 14 amino acids. The V segment lost 5 bases and the J segment 7 bases; nucleotides outside the gene matches: 9. CDR1 and CDR2 (germline): DFQATT, SNEGSKA (reference sequence). This CDR3 is CSAPVGQGSEKLFF. The CDR3 nucleotides are TGCAGTGCTCCGGTCGGACAGGGTTCTGAAAAACTGTTTTTT.

This clonotype appeared a few times. CDR3 sequence reads: CSVLWGQGRPYEQYF. CDR3 DNA: TGCAGCGTACTGTGGGGACAGGGGCGCCCCTACGAGCAGTACTTC. V gene TRBV29-1 combines with J gene TRBJ2-7; 10 bases are a match to TRBD1. The ends lost 6 bases at V and 2 bases at J; junction bases unmatched: 10. This CDR3 is built from 15 residues. Germline-derived CDR1 and CDR2 are SQVTM and ANQGSEA.